This record concerns one T cell receptor beta chain sequence. The antigen remains unidentified. Genomic DNA per cell subset filled all wells of several immunoSEQ plates. This table comes from immunoSEQ multiplex PCR, and its TCRdb copy is limited to in-frame clones, with some not included. This sample carries under 600,000 clones, more than 95% of them seen once, and the ten largest clones take around 0.057%. The data stem from a study of shared clonotypes between healthy human individuals. General study results and limits: Clonotypes that were shared across a handful of donors made up approximately 5% of naive CD4 clonotypes.

V shed 9 bases and J shed 3 bases, with 9 bases lying between them. This CDR3 is built from 12 residues. Germline values: CDR1 LNHDA, CDR2 SQIVND (reference sequence). The chain joins TRBV19 to TRBJ1-5, with D unresolved. This TCR derives from a woman in her 30s in good health. Sequenced material: naive CD4+ T cells sorted from blood. The subset here: CD45RA+ positively selected. The CDR3 DNA follows: TGTGCCAGCTCGAGTCTCAATCAGCCCCAGCATTTT. It is translated as CASSSLNQPQHF.